This T cell receptor (beta chain) was recorded in a study of naive and memory T cell subsets. Broader study findings: Over 90% of naive TCR sequences appeared only once, unlike memory subsets. Findings for naive and memory subsets could not be checked against ground truth. Possibly reflecting memory cells re-expressing CD45RA, a few larger clonotypes occurred in naive repertoires, especially CD8.

The beta constant-region primer was an equimolar mix of two oligonucleotides covering TRBC1 and TRBC2. Nested alpha and beta constant-region primers with the SP2 primer drove four PCR rounds on ligated cDNA. From the UMI-ligation and nested PCR reads, TCRdb called clonotypes with MiXCR, one entry per CDR3 protein. The sample lists roughly 83,000 distinct CDR3 sequences; about 10% were seen once. Germline CDR1 and CDR2: SNHLY and FYNNEI. Trimming removed 4 bases from V and 9 bases from J, with 13 bases in between. This CDR3 region has 14 residues. A remark on this clonotype: As yet, its antigen is unknown.

The chain carries TRBV2 and TRBJ1-6; D is unresolved. The sequence derives from a human donor in good health. Sequenced material: naive CD4+ T cells from blood. CDR3 sequence (DNA): TGTGCCAGCAGTGCCCGGCGGGAGAGTTCACCCCTCCACTTT. Translated: CASSARRESSPLHF.